What follows describes a single TCR beta chain. Looked up from germline, CDR1 is MNHNS and CDR2 is SASEGT. The CDR3 sequence is 14 residues long. Trimming took 1 base from V and 4 from J, leaving 10 bases between them. This sample stems from a study of blood T cell repertoires in COVID-19. Assay used: immunoSEQ multiplex PCR; TCRdb lists only in-frame clones, some missing. The sample contains 200,000 to 250,000 clones, around 90% of which appear only once. The chain is built from TRBV6-1 and TRBJ2-5; no definite D call. This sequence was found in a man in his 60s who had recovered from COVID-19. The sequencing sample was made of peripheral blood. The CDR3 DNA sequence: TGTGCCAGCAGTGAAGGAGGCCTGGGAGAGACCCAGTACTTC. This gives the protein CASSEGGLGETQYF.